The 27 T cell receptor beta chains below were found in one sample sequenced in a study of cytomegalovirus exposure and HLA in healthy donors. The method was immunoSEQ multiplex PCR; TCRdb's version includes in-frame clones alone and lacks a portion of them. The profile shows some 220,000 clones, over 80% of them singletons. Material for sequencing was PBMCs. The origin of the receptors is a woman aged 18 to 35 in good health and CMV-seronegative.

The chain recombines TRBV5-1 with TRBJ2-1, with 7 bases fitting TRBD2. The germline V gene encodes CDR1 SGHRS and CDR2 YFSETQ. The trim removed 1 base at V and 2 bases at J, leaving 12 bases unmatched. The CDR3 has 18 residues. CDR3 coding DNA: TGCGCCAGCAGCTTGTCTCTAGCGGTTGGAGACACCTACAATGAGCAGTTCTTC. This codes for CASSLSLAVGDTYNEQFF.

The chain employs TRBV30 and TRBJ2-7; perhaps TRBD1 as D (6 bases). Germline loops: CDR1 GTSNPN, CDR2 SVGIG (reference sequence). The CDR3 runs 13 residues. Trimming removed 1 base at V and 7 bases at J, with 14 bases between. The CDR3 loop is CAWSAQGMGEQYF. CDR3 in DNA: TGTGCCTGGAGTGCACAGGGAATGGGAGAGCAGTACTTC.

The V and J genes are TRBV5-1 and TRBJ2-3; D is possibly TRBD2 (6 bases). The CDR3 runs 15 residues. Trimming removed 0 bases at V and 2 bases at J, with 10 bases between. CDR1 and CDR2 (germline): SGHRS, YFSETQ. The DNA of the CDR3 is TGCGCCAGCAGCTTGGATCCGGGGGACACAGATACGCAGTATTTT. Protein product: CASSLDPGDTDTQYF.

J is TRBJ1-1 and V is TRBV27; D gene ambiguous. V was trimmed by 10 bases and J by 3 bases, leaving 12 bases between them. Germline V gene sequence: CDR1 MNHEY, CDR2 SMNVEV (reference sequence). The CDR3 contains 12 residues. CDR3 in DNA: TGTGCCACCTCCCACGGGGACACTGAAGCTTTCTTT. This sequence encodes CATSHGDTEAFF.

The V and J genes are TRBV30 and TRBJ1-5; no clear D. V was clipped by 2 bases and J by 5 bases, with 10 bases between them. The CDR3 is made up of 13 amino acids. Per the germline V gene, CDR1 is GTSNPN and CDR2 is SVGIG (reference sequence). The CDR3 coding sequence is TGTGCCTGGAGTCCTACTAGGGATCAGCCCCAGCATTTT. Translation gives CAWSPTRDQPQHF.

This clone was seen a few times. The chain joins TRBV11-3 to TRBJ2-2; D unresolved. Germline V CDR1 and CDR2: SGHNT, YENEEA. This CDR3 has 14 amino acids. The germline V and J ends were trimmed by 1 base and 6 bases, with 9 bases remaining between them. CDR3 bases: TGTGCCAGCAGCTTAGGCAGAAATGCCGGGGAGCTGTTTTTT. It codes for CASSLGRNAGELFF.

The chain joins TRBV29-1 to TRBJ1-1, with 8 bases that match TRBD1. CDR1 SQVTM and CDR2 ANQGSEA come from the germline V gene. CDR3 length: 12 residues. V trimming: 6 bases; J trimming: 13 bases; junction bases outside the gene matches: 13. The CDR3 loop reads CSVLQGERRIFF. The CDR3 region has the DNA TGCAGCGTGCTACAGGGGGAGAGAAGGATTTTCTTT.

The chain uses TRBV7-3 and TRBJ1-1; D not certain. V lost 5 bases and J lost 1, with 11 bases in between. Germline lookup yields CDR1 SGHTA and CDR2 FQGTGA. This CDR3 is 14 amino acids long. The CDR3 DNA is TGTGCCAGCAGCCTACTACCCTGGAACACTGAAGCTTTCTTT. It specifies CASSLLPWNTEAFF.

The chain has TRBV10-2 and TRBJ2-2; D is undetermined. Germline CDR1 reads WSHSY; CDR2 reads SAAADI. The germline V and J ends were trimmed by 6 bases and 1 base, with 12 bases remaining between them. The CDR3 totals 15 residues. This CDR3 is CASRMGRMNTGELFF. The CDR3 bases are TGCGCCAGCAGGATGGGCCGAATGAACACCGGGGAGCTGTTTTTT.

This clone was seen only a few times. The chain combines TRBV2 with TRBJ2-7; maybe TRBD2 (5 bases). V lost 7 bases to trimming and J lost 4 bases, with 8 bases between them. The CDR3 contains 11 residues. CDR1 is SNHLY and CDR2 is FYNNEI in the germline V gene. The CDR3 reads CASKPGYEQYF. Written as DNA, the CDR3 is TGTGCCAGCAAGCCGGGATACGAGCAGTACTTC.

The chain uses TRBV27 and TRBJ2-3; TRBD2 agrees at 10 bases. The CDR3 consists of 18 residues. Germline CDR1 and CDR2: MNHEY and SMNVEV (reference sequence). V shed 6 bases and J 3 bases; nucleotides not matched to a gene: 15. The CDR3 DNA reads TGTGCCAGCAGAGATTTAGCGGGAGGAGGCGTAGGAACAGATACGCAGTATTTT. Translated, it gives CASRDLAGGGVGTDTQYF.

CDR3 in DNA: TGTGCCAGCAGTCCCCCAAGCGGGAGTTTTGACAATGAGCAGTTCTTC. Residues: CASSPPSGSFDNEQFF. The genes are TRBV27 and TRBJ2-1; 8 nucleotides line up with TRBD2. Losses at the gene ends were 5 bases for V and 5 bases for J; bases not matched to a gene: 11. The CDR3 sequence is 16 residues long. Looked up from germline, CDR1 is MNHEY and CDR2 is SMNVEV (reference sequence).

The genes are TRBV5-6 and TRBJ2-3; 7 bases line up with TRBD2. Losses at the gene ends were 5 bases for V and 2 bases for J; bases not matched to a gene: 11. The CDR3 loop spans 16 amino acids. Germline-derived CDR1 and CDR2 are SGHDT and YYEEEE. CDR3 amino acids: CASSHQAGKHTDTQYF. The CDR3 DNA follows: TGTGCCAGCAGTCACCAAGCGGGAAAGCACACAGATACGCAGTATTTT. The full variable domain, its missing parts supplied by reference TRBV5-6 and TRBJ2-3, is DAGVTQSPTHLIKTRGQQVTLRCSPKSGHDTVSWYQQALGQGPQFIFQYYEEEERQRGNFPDRFSGHQFPNYSSELNVNALLLGDSALYLCASSHQAGKHTDTQYFGPGTRLTVL.

The chain carries TRBV5-7 and TRBJ2-7; a weak D match, TRBD2 (5 bases). TRBV5-7 is an ORF; its function is uncertain. Trimming pared 2 bases from V and 7 bases from J, leaving 13 bases between. The CDR3 has 13 amino acids. As DNA, the CDR3 is TGTGCCAGCAGCTTCAGGACTTACACTGAGCAGTACTTC. The encoded protein is CASSFRTYTEQYF.

Notes on this clone: Mismatch with germline at one junction end may stem from a read error. The V call is TRBV28, the J call TRBJ2-7; D remains ambiguous. Germline CDR1 is MDHEN and CDR2 is SYDVKM. The CDR3 runs to 15 residues. The CDR3 DNA is TGTGCCAGCATTTTAACGCGGAATTGGTCCTACGAGCAGTACTTC. Translated: CASILTRNWSYEQYF.

This clone showed up just once. V and J are TRBV9 and TRBJ2-1; TRBD2 matches 14 bases. After removal of 3 bases from V and 5 bases from J, the junction contained 1 base not matched to a gene. In germline, CDR1 is SGDLS, CDR2 YYNGEE. The CDR3 runs 15 residues. The CDR3 nucleotides are TGTGCCAGCAGCGCGGGACTAGCGGGAGACAATGAGCAGTTCTTC. The encoded protein is CASSAGLAGDNEQFF.

The V call is TRBV28, the J call TRBJ2-7; the D gene is possibly TRBD2 (5 bases). The length of the CDR3 is 15 residues. Germline V gene sequence: CDR1 MDHEN, CDR2 SYDVKM. Trimming left V 5 bases short and J 7 bases short, with 21 bases between. The CDR3 loop reads CASSPPPGWRAEQYF. CDR3 DNA: TGTGCCAGCAGTCCTCCCCCGGGGTGGCGGGCAGAGCAGTACTTC.

This clone showed up just a few times. The chain combines TRBV5-4 with TRBJ2-1; the match to TRBD2 covers 9 bases. The CDR3 is 15 amino acids. V lost 2 bases to trimming and J lost 8 bases; unmatched junction nucleotides: 8. Germline V gives CDR1 SGHNT, CDR2 YYREEE (reference sequence). CDR3 coding DNA: TGTGCCAGCAGCTTCTCTAGCGGGACTATCGATGAGCAGTTCTTC. Amino acid sequence: CASSFSSGTIDEQFF.

Here the CDR3 reads CASSDGQAKSETQYF. The CDR3 nucleotides read TGTGCCAGCAGTGACGGACAGGCCAAGTCTGAGACCCAGTACTTC. The chain couples TRBV6-1 to TRBJ2-5; 7 bases are shared with TRBD1. J gave up 5 bases and V 3 bases, and 9 bases lay outside the gene matches. CDR3 length equals 15 residues. CDR1 is MNHNS and CDR2 is SASEGT in the germline V gene.

V is TRBV6-1 and J is TRBJ2-5, with D hard to call. CDR3 length equals 15 residues. Trimming removed 2 bases at V and 0 bases at J, with 10 bases between. Germline V gene lookup returns CDR1 MNHNS and CDR2 SASEGT. For the CDR3, the DNA is TGTGCCAGCAGTGAATTACAGTTCTACCAAGAGACCCAGTACTTC. This sequence encodes CASSELQFYQETQYF.

The count of this clone is one. The rearrangement links TRBV15 to TRBJ2-3; 8 bases fit TRBD2. The CDR3 length is 18 residues. Losses at the gene ends were 0 bases for V and 2 bases for J; bases not matched to a gene: 10. Germline lookup yields CDR1 LNHNV and CDR2 YYDKDF (reference sequence). CDR3 bases: TGTGCCACCAGCAGAGATCGGAGTAGCGGGACTGTCACAGATACGCAGTATTTT. Encoded protein: CATSRDRSSGTVTDTQYF.

This chain connects TRBV9 to TRBJ1-2; D unclear. Trimming left V 0 bases short and J 0 bases short, with 6 bases between. Germline V lookup: CDR1 SGDLS, CDR2 YYNGEE. This CDR3 is built from 14 residues. The DNA for the CDR3 is TGTGCCAGCAGCGTAGGTTCAACTAACTATGGCTACACCTTC. Amino acid sequence: CASSVGSTNYGYTF.

DNA of the CDR3: TGTGCCGGGCGGACAGCGACCTACGAGCAGTACTTC. Encoded protein: CAGRTATYEQYF. V gene TRBV2 combines with J gene TRBJ2-7, with D maybe TRBD1 (6 bases). The CDR3 sequence is 12 residues long. CDR1 is SNHLY and CDR2 is FYNNEI in the germline V gene. The V and J ends lost 11 bases and 2 bases respectively, with 13 bases between them.

This chain connects TRBV5-4 to TRBJ2-5; 10 bases match TRBD2. This CDR3 has 14 residues. Trimming took 4 bases from V and 5 from J; bases not matched to a gene: 5. Germline values: CDR1 SGHNT, CDR2 YYREEE (reference sequence). The CDR3: CASSLAGVGETQYF. CDR3 DNA: TGTGCCAGCAGCCTAGCGGGAGTGGGCGAGACCCAGTACTTC.

This clone was seen a few times. The CDR3 DNA reads TGTGCCAGCAGCAACACCGGGAACTATGGCTACACCTTC. It specifies CASSNTGNYGYTF. The chain joins TRBV6-5 to TRBJ1-2; no firm D call. This CDR3 spans 13 amino acids. Trimming stripped 6 bases from V and 2 bases from J, with 10 bases between. Germline-derived CDR1 and CDR2 are MNHEY and SVGAGI.

The rearrangement uses TRBV7-8 and TRBJ2-7, with 12 positions matching TRBD2. This CDR3 contains 17 residues. V trimming: 4 bases; J trimming: 4 bases; junction bases outside the gene matches: 11. The germline CDR1 and CDR2 sequences are SGHVS and FQNEAQ. As DNA, the CDR3 is TGTGCCAGCAGCTCAGGACTAGCGGGATCCTTGACATACGAGCAGTACTTC. As protein: CASSSGLAGSLTYEQYF.

The chain recombines TRBV19 with TRBJ1-2; 8 bases are shared with TRBD1. The V gene end was trimmed by 7 bases and the J gene end by 4 bases; junction bases not matched to a gene: 8. This CDR3 contains 14 residues. Per germline, CDR1 LNHDA and CDR2 SQIVND (reference sequence). The CDR3 loop reads CASNEGQGPYGYTF. CDR3 sequence (DNA): TGTGCCAGTAACGAAGGACAGGGACCCTATGGCTACACCTTC.